The 20 T cell receptor beta chains reported below all come from one sample, sequenced in a study of T cells in Graves' hyperthyroidism and ophthalmopathy. Regions amplified from RNA transcripts were the TCR beta CDR3 regions. First-round RT-PCR of the TCR CDR3 relied on the HTBI primer set. TCRdb processed the multiplex PCR reads anew with MiXCR; each CDR3 protein has one entry. The table shows approximately 560,000 distinct CDR3 sequences, with about a sixth occurring only once. Material for sequencing was blood. These TCRs come from a woman in her 30s with Graves' hyperthyroidism.

Ten or more counts support this clonotype. V and J are TRBV20-1 and TRBJ1-4; tentatively, D is TRBD1 (6 bases). The germline V gene has CDR1 DFQATT and CDR2 SNEGSKA (reference sequence). The CDR3 has 13 residues. V was clipped by 5 bases and J by 11 bases, with 18 bases between them. The CDR3 loop is CSAQAKQGTKLFF. DNA of the CDR3: TGCAGTGCTCAAGCAAAACAGGGTACCAAACTGTTTTTT.

Many counts were recorded for this clonotype. The chain joins TRBV20-1 to TRBJ2-7, with D possibly being TRBD1 (6 bases). The CDR3 spans 12 residues. Trimming shortened V by 7 bases and J by 2 bases, and 12 bases separated the two germline ends. Germline-derived CDR1 and CDR2 are DFQATT and SNEGSKA (reference sequence). The CDR3 coding sequence is TGCAGTGTCGGCAGGGGAACCTACGAGCAGTACTTC. This gives the protein CSVGRGTYEQYF.

This clonotype was counted ten times or more. The chain carries TRBV28 and TRBJ2-7; D call uncertain. The CDR3 runs 18 residues. Germline V lookup: CDR1 MDHEN, CDR2 SYDVKM. Trimming removed 2 bases at V and 1 base at J, with 21 bases between. The CDR3 here is CASSLHLTLTSRSYEQYF. CDR3 nucleotides: TGTGCCAGCAGTTTACATTTAACATTGACAAGCAGGTCCTACGAGCAGTACTTC.

Comments on this clonotype: A much larger clone differs from this one at a single base, so this may be a read error. The chain uses TRBV24-1 and TRBJ1-5; D unclear. This CDR3 comprises 17 residues. Looked up from germline, CDR1 is KGHDR and CDR2 is SFDVKD. The CDR3 loop is CATSDLPVGNSNRPQHF. The CDR3 DNA reads as TGTGCCACCAGTGATTTGCCGGTGGGTAATAGCAATCGGCCCCAGCATTTT.

On this clonotype: This sequence may be a read error, since a much larger clone differs from it by one base. The chain couples TRBV13 to TRBJ2-1; TRBD2 agrees at 12 bases. The germline gives CDR1 PRHDT, CDR2 FYEKMQ (reference sequence). The CDR3 totals 18 residues. The J segment lost 8 bases and the V segment lost 1 base, leaving 12 bases of the junction unmatched. CDR3 sequence: CASSLEWTSGKVGDEQFF. In DNA, the CDR3 is TGTGCCAGCAGCTTAGAATGGACTAGCGGGAAAGTGGGGGATGAGCAGTTCTTC.

The chain carries TRBV15 and TRBJ2-1; D gene ambiguous. With the DNA end fitting TRBJ2-7 better, the J assignment may be wrong. The CDR3 has 13 amino acids. CDR1 is LNHNV and CDR2 is YYDKDF in the germline V gene (reference sequence). CDR3 residues: CATSRTTNNEQYF. CDR3 bases: TGTGCCACCAGCAGAACCACTAACAATGAGCAGTACTTC.

This clonotype was found many times. The chain is built from TRBV4-1 and TRBJ2-7; TRBD2 might be the D (6 bases). The V gene's germline CDR1 is MGHRA and CDR2 YSYEKL. V was trimmed by 0 bases and J by 1 base, leaving 13 bases between them. The CDR3 has 16 amino acids. CDR3 residues: CASSQDSSGTSYEQYF. The CDR3 DNA is TGCGCCAGCAGCCAAGACAGTAGCGGTACGTCCTACGAGCAGTACTTC.

This sequence joins TRBV6-1 and TRBJ2-3; 7 positions agree with TRBD1. The CDR3 has 14 amino acids. V trimming: 5 bases; J trimming: 4 bases; junction bases outside the gene matches: 6. Germline V gene data show CDR1 as MNHNS and CDR2 as SASEGT. The chain's CDR3 is CASSLYRGADTQYF. CDR3 DNA sequence: TGTGCCAGCAGTTTATACAGGGGCGCAGATACGCAGTATTTT.

This clonotype was counted many times. The chain recombines TRBV12-3 or TRBV12-4 with TRBJ2-3; 8 bases map to TRBD1. The trim removed 7 bases at V and 4 bases at J, leaving 13 bases unmatched. This CDR3 region has 16 residues. The CDR3 reads CASTLRGQGGSDTQYF. CDR3 bases: TGTGCCAGCACCCTCCGCGGACAGGGTGGGTCAGATACGCAGTATTTT.

This clonotype occurred many times. The chain is built from TRBV5-1 and TRBJ2-5; D may be TRBD2 (6 bases). V was trimmed by 1 base and J by 1 base, leaving 11 bases between them. Germline V CDR1 and CDR2: SGHRS, YFSETQ. This CDR3 has 15 residues. Written as DNA, the CDR3 is TGCGCCAGCAGCTTGTGGGGGGTCCTCCAAGAGACCCAGTACTTC. This sequence encodes CASSLWGVLQETQYF.

The chain uses TRBV20-1 and TRBJ2-1; no firm D call. V lost 6 bases to trimming and J lost 8 bases, with 14 bases between them. The V gene's germline CDR1 is DFQATT and CDR2 SNEGSKA (reference sequence). The CDR3 has 12 amino acids. CDR3 sequence: CSASPDSYEQFF. As DNA, the CDR3 is TGCAGTGCAAGTCCCGACTCCTATGAGCAGTTCTTC.

This clonotype was observed a handful of times. The rearrangement joins TRBV10-3 to TRBJ1-4; D perhaps matches TRBD1 (5 bases). The V end was cut by 4 bases, the J end by 2 bases, with 17 bases between. The germline V gene encodes CDR1 ENHRY and CDR2 SYGVKD. CDR3 length: 17 amino acids. This CDR3 reads CAISGGSGPRTNEKLFF. CDR3 sequence (DNA): TGTGCCATCAGTGGGGGCAGTGGGCCTAGGACTAATGAAAAACTGTTTTTT.

Details on this clonotype: A read error may account for a junction end that differs from germline. The V gene is TRBV19, the J gene TRBJ1-1; D call uncertain. The CDR3 has 13 residues. Germline V gene lookup returns CDR1 LNHDA and CDR2 SQIVND (reference sequence). CDR3 region: CVSRNLMNTEAFF. The DNA for the CDR3 is TGTGTCAGTAGGAACCTCATGAACACTGAAGCTTTCTTT.

In its sample, this clonotype was seen many times. The CDR3 loop is CASSLAYGTSEGTDTQYF. Written as DNA, the CDR3 is TGTGCCAGCAGCTTAGCGTATGGGACTAGCGAAGGCACAGATACGCAGTATTTT. The genes are TRBV11-1 and TRBJ2-3; 10 nucleotides align to TRBD2. This CDR3 has 18 amino acids. The V gene end was trimmed by 0 bases and the J gene end by 1 base; junction bases not matched to a gene: 7. The germline CDR1 and CDR2 sequences are SGHAT and FQDESV (reference sequence).

This rearrangement joins TRBV30 to TRBJ1-1; D call uncertain. The germline V gene has CDR1 GTSNPN and CDR2 SVGIG (reference sequence). Trimming shortened V by 4 bases and J by 3 bases, and 15 bases separated the two germline ends. The CDR3 covers 14 residues. CDR3 residues: CAWNQAILDTEAFF. CDR3 nucleotide sequence: TGTGCCTGGAACCAGGCCATACTGGACACTGAAGCTTTCTTT.

Note on this clonotype: A much larger clone lies one base from this, so it may be a read error. The J gene is TRBJ2-5, the V gene TRBV27; D remains unclear. The CDR3 consists of 12 residues. Germline V gene sequence: CDR1 MNHEY, CDR2 SMNVEV (reference sequence). The CDR3 bases are TGTGCCATCAGTGATCACCAAGAGACCCAGTACTTC. Protein sequence: CAISDHQETQYF.

This clonotype was counted at least ten times. The CDR3 nucleotides are TGCGCCAGCAGCTTGGCCCCTAGCTCTCCTACAGATACGCAGTATTTT. This encodes CASSLAPSSPTDTQYF. The V gene is TRBV5-1, the J gene TRBJ2-3; perhaps TRBD2 as D (5 bases). Germline loops: CDR1 SGHRS, CDR2 YFSETQ. The CDR3 is made up of 16 amino acids. V was shortened by 0 bases and J by 3 bases, with 14 bases between the two germline ends.

This clonotype was seen only a few times. This CDR3 reads CATSDTGGANTGELFF. CDR3 DNA sequence: TGTGCCACCAGTGATACAGGGGGCGCGAACACCGGGGAGCTGTTTTTT. V usage is TRBV24-1 and J usage is TRBJ2-2, with 9 bases aligning to TRBD1. V lost 3 bases to trimming and J lost 0 bases; unmatched junction nucleotides: 1. Germline V gene lookup returns CDR1 KGHDR and CDR2 SFDVKD. The CDR3 extends over 16 amino acids.

This clonotype was seen ten or more times. The V call is TRBV30, the J call TRBJ2-7; 10 bases agree with TRBD2. J lost 5 bases, V lost 1 base, and 5 bases had no gene match. CDR3 size: 14 residues. CDR1 is GTSNPN, CDR2 SVGIG, per germline (reference sequence). In nucleotides, the CDR3 is TGTGCCTGGAGTGCCTTGAGCGGGAGGGACGAGCAGTACTTC. This encodes CAWSALSGRDEQYF.

This clonotype was detected a few times. This rearrangement joins TRBV28 to TRBJ1-2, with no clear D. CDR1 and CDR2 from the germline V gene are MDHEN and SYDVKM. The length of the CDR3 is 13 residues. V lost 3 bases and J lost 5, with 10 bases in between. The CDR3, as DNA: TGTGCCAGCAGTTTTTTTGAGGGATATGGCTACACCTTC. Translated: CASSFFEGYGYTF.